The clone carrying this TCR beta chain was seen repeatedly, ten times or more. Its target is unknown. The data originate from a study of T cells in Graves' hyperthyroidism and ophthalmopathy. Notes on the study in general: A model of 13 V-J pairs discriminated ophthalmopathy from stable hyperthyroidism.

The CDR3 covers 13 residues. Germline V gives CDR1 KGHDR, CDR2 SFDVKD. V was clipped by 5 bases and J by 2 bases, with 6 bases between them. Amplified regions were TCR beta CDR3 sequences from RNA transcripts. RT-PCR in the first round (using the HTBI primer set) targeted the TCR CDR3. TCRdb fed the multiplex PCR reads into MiXCR, producing one record per CDR3 protein. The table has approximately 400,000 distinct CDR3 sequences, approximately 14% seen once. PBMCs were obtained from 9.5 to 10 ml fresh peripheral blood. The chain uses TRBV24-1 and TRBJ2-1; D is unclear. The specimen was blood. The sequence was collected from a woman under 30 with Graves' hyperthyroidism. The CDR3 loop reads CATSAPAYNEQFF. The CDR3 region has the DNA TGTGCCACCAGTGCGCCCGCCTACAATGAGCAGTTCTTC.